The present T cell receptor beta chain was sequenced within a study of shared clonotypes between healthy human individuals. V was pared by 0 bases and J by 0 bases, with 7 bases of the junction left unmatched. This CDR3 is built from 18 residues. CDR1 is SGHDT, CDR2 YYEEEE, per germline. Generated by immunoSEQ multiplex PCR, the TCRdb table keeps only in-frame clones and is missing some. This table has approximately 980,000 clones, roughly 72% appearing once. The chain employs TRBV5-6 and TRBJ2-5, with 11 bases that match TRBD2. The specimen sequenced was memory CD4+ T cells sorted from blood. The sample's subset: CD45RA-negative fraction. The sequence derives from a man aged 18 to 30 in good health. CDR3 nucleotides: TGTGCCAGCAGCTTGGGGCTAGCGGGGGGTTCGTACCAAGAGACCCAGTACTTC. This gives the protein CASSLGLAGGSYQETQYF. Together with reference TRBV5-6 and TRBJ2-5, the CDR3 gives the full variable domain: DAGVTQSPTHLIKTRGQQVTLRCSPKSGHDTVSWYQQALGQGPQFIFQYYEEEERQRGNFPDRFSGHQFPNYSSELNVNALLLGDSALYLCASSLGLAGGSYQETQYFGPGTRLLVL.